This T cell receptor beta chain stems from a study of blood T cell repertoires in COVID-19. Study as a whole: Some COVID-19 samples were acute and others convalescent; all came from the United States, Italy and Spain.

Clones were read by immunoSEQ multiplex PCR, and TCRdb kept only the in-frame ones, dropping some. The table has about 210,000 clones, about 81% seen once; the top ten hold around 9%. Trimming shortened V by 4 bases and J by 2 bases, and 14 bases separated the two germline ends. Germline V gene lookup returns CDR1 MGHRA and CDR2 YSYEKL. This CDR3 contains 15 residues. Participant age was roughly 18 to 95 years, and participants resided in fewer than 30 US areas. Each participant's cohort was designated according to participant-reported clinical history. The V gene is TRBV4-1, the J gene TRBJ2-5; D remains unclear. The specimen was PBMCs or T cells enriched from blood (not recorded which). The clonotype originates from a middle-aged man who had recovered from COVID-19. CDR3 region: CASSPSWAQQETQYF. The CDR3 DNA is TGCGCCAGCAGCCCATCATGGGCACAACAAGAGACCCAGTACTTC.